These 22 T cell receptor beta chains share one sample of origin, sequenced in a study of blood T cell repertoires in COVID-19 (TCRdb year 2020). Library construction relied on the immunoSEQ multiplex PCR assay. TCRdb holds this immuneACCESS table with in-frame rearrangements only. Some clones are missing; in checked studies, unresolved V genes explain under half, and the rest has no known cause. The sample includes 150,000 to 200,000 clones, with around 87% observed a single time. Of the sample, under 30% falls within the top ten clones. Sequencing was carried out using PBMCs or T cells enriched from blood (not recorded which). These receptors were collected from a woman between 35 and 50 years old in a cohort exposed to, infected with or recovered from COVID-19 (not recorded which).

The chain has TRBV9 and TRBJ1-4; D is unclear. The CDR3 consists of 15 residues. V dropped 0 bases and J dropped 7 bases, with 13 bases sitting between them. The V gene's germline CDR1 is SGDLS and CDR2 YYNGEE. DNA of the CDR3: TGTGCCAGCAGCGTAGACGGGGAGCAAGGTGAAAAACTGTTTTTT. It yields the protein CASSVDGEQGEKLFF. Looking up the rest from reference TRBV9 and TRBJ1-4 gives the full variable domain: DSGVTQTPKHLITATGQRVTLRCSPRSGDLSVYWYQQSLDQGLQFLIQYYNGEERAKGNILERFSAQQFPDLHSELNLSSLELGDSALYFCASSVDGEQGEKLFFGSGTQLSVL.

This clone showed up just once. The CDR3 DNA is TGTGCCAGCAGTGAACAGGAAGGCAGCACTGAAGCTTTCTTT. Its protein product is CASSEQEGSTEAFF. The J gene is TRBJ1-1, the V gene TRBV25-1; D remains ambiguous. This CDR3 contains 14 residues. The germline gives CDR1 MGHDK, CDR2 SYGVNS. Between the trimmed V and J ends, which lost 2 bases and 4 bases, there was a span of 11 bases.

The chain links TRBV28 to TRBJ2-7; 10 bases line up with TRBD1. This CDR3 region has 15 residues. Germline trimming cut 5 bases from V and 4 bases from J; bases unmatched to any gene: 8. The germline CDR1 and CDR2 sequences are MDHEN and SYDVKM. The CDR3 bases are TGTGCCAGCAGTATCGGGACAGGGGTTATGTACGAGCAGTACTTC. It is translated as CASSIGTGVMYEQYF.

This chain connects TRBV6-1 to TRBJ2-7, with D possibly TRBD2 on 5 matching bases. V lost 2 bases to trimming and J lost 2 bases, with 7 bases between them. The V gene's germline CDR1 is MNHNS and CDR2 SASEGT. This CDR3 contains 13 residues. The CDR3 here is CASSERRPYEQYF. The CDR3 coding sequence is TGTGCCAGCAGTGAAAGGAGGCCCTACGAGCAGTACTTC.

The chain is built from TRBV7-6 and TRBJ1-1, with 11 bases aligning to TRBD1. V dropped 2 bases and J dropped 2; count of bases not matched to a gene: 10. The CDR3 has 18 residues. Germline V gives CDR1 SGHVS, CDR2 FNYEAQ. Written as DNA, the CDR3 is TGTGCCAGCAGCTTATCCAGGGGGACAGGGGGATTTAACACTGAAGCTTTCTTT. As protein: CASSLSRGTGGFNTEAFF.

V gene TRBV6-5 combines with J gene TRBJ2-7; 7 positions agree with TRBD1. The CDR3 contains 11 residues. Germline values: CDR1 MNHEY, CDR2 SVGAGI. V trimming: 2 bases; J trimming: 12 bases; junction bases outside the gene matches: 4. In DNA, the CDR3 is TGTGCCAGCAGTTACAAGGGGGACAGGTACTTC. Residues: CASSYKGDRYF.

The table lists this clone with a count of one. The chain links TRBV5-1 to TRBJ2-1; D not resolved. V lost 0 bases and J 6 bases, leaving 13 bases between the germline ends. The CDR3 consists of 15 residues. CDR1 is SGHRS and CDR2 is YFSETQ in the germline V gene. CDR3 bases: TGCGCCAGCAGCTTGGTCCGTAGTTCGAGCAATGAGCAGTTCTTC. Protein: CASSLVRSSSNEQFF.

The gene calls are TRBV11-2 and TRBJ2-3; 12 positions agree with TRBD2. The length of the CDR3 is 16 residues. Germline values: CDR1 SGHAT, CDR2 FQNNGV. The V segment lost 5 bases and the J segment 1 base; nucleotides outside the gene matches: 4. The CDR3 nucleotides are TGTGCCAGCAGCCCCCGGACTAGCGGGGGCACAGATACGCAGTATTTT. Amino acids: CASSPRTSGGTDTQYF.

V and J are TRBV5-1 and TRBJ2-5, with D perhaps TRBD1 (5 bases). Trimming cost V 4 bases and J 0 bases, with 10 bases left between them. Per germline, CDR1 SGHRS and CDR2 YFSETQ. The CDR3 totals 14 residues. The CDR3 protein is CASSPYRNQETQYF. As DNA, the CDR3 is TGCGCCAGCAGCCCTTACAGGAACCAAGAGACCCAGTACTTC.

The chain joins TRBV7-9 to TRBJ1-4; tentative D call: TRBD1 (5 bases). The CDR3 extends over 14 amino acids. Germline values: CDR1 SEHNR, CDR2 FQNEAQ (reference sequence). V was cut by 5 bases and J by 8 bases, with 15 bases left in between. CDR3 nucleotides: TGTGCCAGCAGCATTGACAGAGAAGGAGAAAAACTGTTTTTT. Its protein product is CASSIDREGEKLFF.

V usage is TRBV7-9 and J usage is TRBJ2-2, with TRBD2 matching over 7 bases. Germline loops: CDR1 SEHNR, CDR2 FQNEAQ (reference sequence). V trimming: 3 bases; J trimming: 3 bases; junction bases outside the gene matches: 7. The CDR3 consists of 16 residues. This chain's CDR3 is CASSFSPGGDTGELFF. DNA for the CDR3: TGTGCCAGCAGCTTCAGTCCGGGGGGAGACACCGGGGAGCTGTTTTTT.

This clone has only a few counts. The chain links TRBV7-9 to TRBJ2-2; 8 bases map to TRBD2. The germline CDR1 and CDR2 sequences are SEHNR and FQNEAQ (reference sequence). The CDR3 loop spans 17 amino acids. V was clipped by 6 bases and J by 2 bases; unmatched bases: 11. As DNA, the CDR3 is TGTGCCAGCAGACCCCCTCTCAGCGGGAGTAACACCGGGGAGCTGTTTTTT. Encoded protein: CASRPPLSGSNTGELFF.

This chain connects TRBV19 to TRBJ1-2, with a possible D match to TRBD1 (6 bases). This CDR3 contains 15 residues. Trimming cost V 5 bases and J 2 bases, with 15 bases left between them. Germline V gene lookup returns CDR1 LNHDA and CDR2 SQIVND (reference sequence). CDR3 protein: CASSSPETGNYGYTF. In DNA, the CDR3 is TGTGCCAGTAGTTCCCCCGAGACAGGAAACTATGGCTACACCTTC.

The chain uses TRBV12-3 or TRBV12-4 and TRBJ2-7, with 8 bases that match TRBD1. This CDR3 is 13 amino acids long. V lost 6 bases to trimming and J lost 3 bases; unmatched junction nucleotides: 4. For the CDR3, the DNA is TGTGCCAGCAGGGGGACAGGCCTCTACGAGCAGTACTTC. Its protein is CASRGTGLYEQYF.

The J gene is TRBJ2-1, the V gene TRBV30; 15 bases align to TRBD2. The CDR3 runs to 18 residues. Per the germline V gene, CDR1 is GTSNPN and CDR2 is SVGIG (reference sequence). The V gene end was trimmed by 0 bases and the J gene end by 4 bases; junction bases not matched to a gene: 7. CDR3 amino acids: CAWSVGTSGRPTYNEQFF. The CDR3 DNA is TGTGCCTGGAGTGTGGGGACTAGCGGGAGGCCCACATACAATGAGCAGTTCTTC.

The rearrangement joins TRBV6-5 to TRBJ1-1, with unresolved D. The CDR3 covers 15 residues. Germline-derived CDR1 and CDR2 are MNHEY and SVGAGI. Trimming left V 1 base short and J 1 base short, with 10 bases between. The CDR3 DNA is TGTGCCAGCAGTTACTTCACTAAAGGGAACACTGAAGCTTTCTTT. Protein: CASSYFTKGNTEAFF.

The genes are TRBV28 and TRBJ1-1; D not certain. This CDR3 region has 12 residues. CDR1 MDHEN and CDR2 SYDVKM come from the germline V gene. V lost 6 bases and J 8 bases, leaving 13 bases between the germline ends. The CDR3 nucleotides read TGTGCCAGCAGATCACCGGGTCCCGAAGCTTTCTTT. Translation gives CASRSPGPEAFF.

The rearrangement links TRBV5-4 to TRBJ2-3; TRBD1 matches 8 bases. The CDR3 has 15 amino acids. V lost 4 bases and J lost 1; bases outside the gene matches: 5. The germline V gene has CDR1 SGHNT and CDR2 YYREEE (reference sequence). CDR3 coding DNA: TGTGCCAGCAGCCGGACAGGGATCGGCACAGATACGCAGTATTTT. As protein: CASSRTGIGTDTQYF. Variable domain in full (rest from reference TRBV5-4 and TRBJ2-3): ETGVTQSPTHLIKTRGQQVTLRCSSQSGHNTVSWYQQALGQGPQFIFQYYREEENGRGNFPPRFSGLQFPNYSSELNVNALELDDSALYLCASSRTGIGTDTQYFGPGTRLTVL.

CDR3 amino acids: CASSPWGDEQFF. In DNA form, the CDR3 reads TGCGCCAGCAGCCCCTGGGGCGATGAGCAGTTCTTC. The rearrangement uses TRBV4-1 and TRBJ2-1; weak D call: TRBD1 (5 bases). This CDR3 has 12 residues. Germline CDR1 is MGHRA and CDR2 is YSYEKL. The V gene lost 4 bases and the J gene lost 8 bases, with 9 bases spanning the gap.

The rearrangement links TRBV7-2 to TRBJ1-2; 7 nucleotides agree with TRBD1. V was pared by 5 bases and J by 4 bases, with 13 bases of the junction left unmatched. Per the germline V gene, CDR1 is SGHTA and CDR2 is FQGNSA. CDR3 size: 16 residues. The CDR3 region has the DNA TGTGCCAGCAGCGTAGTCCCTGGGGACAGCGTCTATGGCTACACCTTC. It yields the protein CASSVVPGDSVYGYTF.

The chain has TRBV30 and TRBJ1-4, with D maybe TRBD1 (6 bases). The V and J ends lost 5 bases and 0 bases respectively, with 10 bases between them. The CDR3 spans 14 residues. The germline V gene encodes CDR1 GTSNPN and CDR2 SVGIG (reference sequence). This chain's CDR3 is CAWSDSATNEKLFF. The CDR3 DNA is TGTGCCTGGTCGGACAGTGCAACTAATGAAAAACTGTTTTTT. The whole variable domain, filled in from reference TRBV30 and TRBJ1-4, reads SQTIHQWPATLVQPVGSPLSLECTVEGTSNPNLYWYRQAAGRGLQLLFYSVGIGQISSEVPQNLSASRPQDRQFILSSKKLLLSDSGFYLCAWSDSATNEKLFFGSGTQLSVL.

The rearrangement links TRBV20-1 to TRBJ2-1; D ambiguous. The CDR3 is 11 amino acids. Germline values: CDR1 DFQATT, CDR2 SNEGSKA (reference sequence). V was clipped by 0 bases and J by 14 bases, with 11 bases between them. Written as DNA, the CDR3 is TGCAGTGCTAGAGATGGGCGAAACGAGTTCTTC. Protein sequence: CSARDGRNEFF.